This T cell receptor beta chain was identified in a study of identical twins. Study-wide results and caveats: Out-of-frame alpha sequences common to twins exhibited an excess of low generation probability.

TCRdb re-derived calls from the 5' RACE reads in MiXCR, one entry per CDR3 protein. The profile covers 450,000 to 650,000 distinct CDR3 sequences, with approximately 14% appearing a single time and around 0.48% taken by the ten largest. This clonotype was picked up a small number of times. The antigen remains unidentified. Germline CDR1 reads SGHAT; CDR2 reads FQNNGV. The V gene lost 3 bases and the J gene lost 5 bases, with 12 bases spanning the gap. CDR3 length: 14 residues. The same sample was also studied in work on yellow fever vaccine responses in identical twins.

V usage is TRBV11-2 and J usage is TRBJ2-3; maybe TRBD2 (7 bases). The origin of this receptor is a young woman in good health. The sequencing input was CD4+ T cells sorted from blood. CDR3 sequence reads: CASSFAGAGDTQYF. The CDR3 bases are TGTGCCAGCAGCTTTGCGGGGGCCGGAGATACGCAGTATTTT.